The 18 T cell receptor beta chains below come from one sample, sequenced in a study of blood T cell repertoires in COVID-19. Clones were read by immunoSEQ multiplex PCR, and TCRdb kept only the in-frame ones, dropping some. Altogether roughly 300,000 clones are present, about four fifths being singletons, with the ten largest covering roughly a tenth. Sequencing was performed on peripheral blood. Receptors were obtained from a woman in her forties or fifties who had recovered from COVID-19.

This chain uses TRBV5-5 with TRBJ2-7; D remains ambiguous. V lost 6 bases and J 7 bases, leaving 20 bases between the germline ends. Germline V gene sequence: CDR1 SGHKS, CDR2 YYEKEE (reference sequence). The CDR3 length is 14 residues. The CDR3 DNA is TGTGCCAGCACCCCCTTGAGTCCGTACGGGGAGCAGTACTTC. Its protein product is CASTPLSPYGEQYF.

V gene TRBV21-1 combines with J gene TRBJ1-5. TRBV21-1 is described as a pseudogene. CDR3 length: 15 residues. The CDR3 loop is CASSKRRESNQPQHF. The CDR3 DNA reads TGTGCCAGCAGCAAAAGGAGGGAAAGCAATCAGCCCCAGCATTTT.

The V and J genes are TRBV3-1 (or the pseudogene TRBV3-2) and TRBJ1-1; D uncertain. This CDR3 region has 13 residues. V lost 2 bases, J lost 4 bases, and 8 bases lay in between. Germline loops: CDR1 LGHDT, CDR2 YNNKEL (reference sequence). In DNA, the CDR3 is TGTGCCAGCAGCCAAAACCGAGTCACTGAAGCTTTCTTT. Amino acid sequence: CASSQNRVTEAFF.

This clone appeared once. V gene TRBV10-3 combines with J gene TRBJ2-5; TRBD2 agrees at 8 bases. CDR1 is ENHRY, CDR2 SYGVKD, per germline. Trimming took 7 bases from V and 5 from J; bases not matched to a gene: 12. CDR3 length: 15 amino acids. The CDR3 is CAIKKAGDEGETQYF. The CDR3 DNA reads as TGTGCCATCAAAAAAGCGGGGGACGAAGGGGAGACCCAGTACTTC.

This chain uses TRBV7-8 with TRBJ2-5; 7 bases are shared with TRBD1. The germline V gene has CDR1 SGHVS and CDR2 FQNEAQ. Trimming removed 3 bases from V and 3 bases from J; junction bases left unmatched: 13. The CDR3 consists of 17 residues. CDR3 coding DNA: TGTGCCAGCAGCTTCCGCCTCTCGACAGGGCGGAAAGAGACCCAGTACTTC. Its protein is CASSFRLSTGRKETQYF.

This rearrangement joins TRBV13 to TRBJ2-5; TRBD1 matches 9 bases. The germline CDR1 and CDR2 sequences are PRHDT and FYEKMQ (reference sequence). The V segment lost 3 bases and the J segment 5 bases; nucleotides outside the gene matches: 4. The CDR3 consists of 14 residues. The CDR3 protein is CASSFQQGAETQYF. In DNA, the CDR3 is TGTGCCAGCAGCTTCCAACAGGGGGCGGAGACCCAGTACTTC.

V and J are TRBV6-5 and TRBJ1-1, with 9 positions matching TRBD1. Germline V gives CDR1 MNHEY, CDR2 SVGAGI. The V segment lost 6 bases and the J segment 6 bases; nucleotides outside the gene matches: 11. The CDR3 consists of 15 residues. CDR3 in DNA: TGTGCCAGCAGGGGAACAGGGGGCTTTTTCCCTGAAGCTTTCTTT. Amino acid sequence: CASRGTGGFFPEAFF.

This sequence joins TRBV13 and TRBJ2-1; maybe TRBD1 (12 bases). The CDR3 covers 20 residues. V was cut by 3 bases and J by 11 bases, with 35 bases left in between. Germline CDR1 and CDR2: PRHDT and FYEKMQ (reference sequence). This chain's CDR3 is CASSFRAGTGGWIAGGQQFF. The DNA for the CDR3 is TGTGCCAGCAGCTTCAGAGCCGGGACAGGGGGCTGGATAGCGGGAGGGCAGCAGTTCTTC.

This chain connects TRBV10-3 to TRBJ2-7, with D possibly being TRBD2 (5 bases). V was clipped by 6 bases and J by 6 bases, with 18 bases between them. The length of the CDR3 is 14 residues. Germline V lookup: CDR1 ENHRY, CDR2 SYGVKD. CDR3 protein: CAISGGGLSAEQYF. CDR3 in DNA: TGTGCCATCAGCGGCGGAGGTTTATCGGCCGAGCAGTACTTC.

The genes are TRBV4-3 and TRBJ2-7; 7 bases agree with TRBD2. The CDR3 covers 16 residues. V gave up 0 bases and J gave up 7 bases; unmatched junction bases: 12. The germline gives CDR1 LGHNA, CDR2 YSLEER. The chain's CDR3 is CASSQDVQPAGYEQYF. CDR3 DNA sequence: TGCGCCAGCAGCCAAGATGTCCAGCCAGCGGGATATGAGCAGTACTTC.

This clone has a handful of counts. This chain joins TRBV21-1 and TRBJ2-2; the table's TRBD2 call for D was not verified on the DNA. TRBV21-1 represents a pseudogene. The CDR3 covers 15 residues. CDR3 protein: CASSKVVKETGELFF. In nucleotides, the CDR3 is TGTGCCAGCAGCAAAGTAGTCAAAGAGACCGGGGAGCTGTTTTTT.

This chain links TRBV5-1 with TRBJ1-5; a weak D match, TRBD1 (5 bases). This CDR3 comprises 14 residues. CDR1 SGHRS and CDR2 YFSETQ come from the germline V gene. Trimming shortened V by 4 bases and J by 4 bases, and 12 bases separated the two germline ends. The CDR3 DNA sequence: TGCGCCAGCAGCCCGGGGGAGGCAAATCAGCCCCAGCATTTT. Translated, it gives CASSPGEANQPQHF.

V usage is TRBV4-2 and J usage is TRBJ1-5, with 9 bases fitting TRBD1. The CDR3 contains 18 residues. Germline V gene sequence: CDR1 LGHNA, CDR2 YNFKEQ. Losses at the gene ends were 0 bases for V and 0 bases for J; bases not matched to a gene: 6. The CDR3 sequence: CASSQEWDRAYSNQPQHF. Here the CDR3 DNA reads TGTGCCAGCAGCCAAGAATGGGACAGGGCCTATAGCAATCAGCCCCAGCATTTT.

This clone was picked up one time. V gene TRBV2 combines with J gene TRBJ1-5; possible D gene TRBD1, 5 bases. The germline V gene has CDR1 SNHLY and CDR2 FYNNEI. The CDR3 has 14 residues. The V end lost 6 bases, the J end lost 6 bases, and 15 bases lay between the germline ends. CDR3 DNA: TGTGCCAGCAGCACTCTGACGGGGGGTCAGCCCCAGCATTTT. This sequence encodes CASSTLTGGQPQHF.

The V and J genes are TRBV11-2 and TRBJ1-2; D possibly corresponds to TRBD1 (5 bases). Trimming pared 1 base from V and 6 bases from J, leaving 9 bases between. CDR3 length equals 13 residues. Germline V gene data show CDR1 as SGHAT and CDR2 as FQNNGV. This chain's CDR3 is CASSLVGGDGYTF. CDR3 nucleotides: TGTGCCAGCAGCTTAGTCGGGGGGGATGGCTACACCTTC.

This chain uses TRBV28 with TRBJ1-2; tentative D call: TRBD1 (6 bases). This CDR3 is built from 13 residues. V was trimmed by 6 bases and J by 8 bases, leaving 16 bases between them. Per the germline V gene, CDR1 is MDHEN and CDR2 is SYDVKM. Written as DNA, the CDR3 is TGTGCCAGCAGGGTACAGGGAAGTGGCGGCTACACCTTC. Translating gives CASRVQGSGGYTF.

The J gene is TRBJ2-1, the V gene TRBV24-1; TRBD2 matches 14 bases. There are 18 residues in the CDR3. Germline CDR1 reads KGHDR; CDR2 reads SFDVKD. The trim removed 5 bases at V and 8 bases at J, leaving 13 bases unmatched. In DNA, the CDR3 is TGTGCCACCAGTGTGAGGGGACTAGCGGGAGTCTTTGTCGATGAGCAGTTCTTC. Translation gives CATSVRGLAGVFVDEQFF.

The chain combines TRBV6-5 with TRBJ2-7; 7 nucleotides align to TRBD2. The CDR3 is 15 amino acids. V lost 6 bases and J lost 0; bases outside the gene matches: 8. CDR1 MNHEY and CDR2 SVGAGI come from the germline V gene. CDR3 bases: TGTGCCAGCAGGTACACAGCGGGATCCTCCTACGAGCAGTACTTC. Its protein is CASRYTAGSSYEQYF.